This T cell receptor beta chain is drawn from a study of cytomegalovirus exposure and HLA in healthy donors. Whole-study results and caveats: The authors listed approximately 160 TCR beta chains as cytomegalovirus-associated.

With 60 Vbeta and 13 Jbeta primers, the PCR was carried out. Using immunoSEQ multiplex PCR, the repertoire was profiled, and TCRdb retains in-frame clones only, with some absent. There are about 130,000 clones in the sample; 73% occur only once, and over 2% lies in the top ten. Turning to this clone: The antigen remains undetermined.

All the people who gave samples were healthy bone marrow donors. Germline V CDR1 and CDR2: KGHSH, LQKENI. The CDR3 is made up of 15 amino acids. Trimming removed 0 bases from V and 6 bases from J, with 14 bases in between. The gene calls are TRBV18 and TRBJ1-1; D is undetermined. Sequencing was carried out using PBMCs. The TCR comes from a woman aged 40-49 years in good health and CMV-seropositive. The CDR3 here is CASSPPAGSYAEAFF. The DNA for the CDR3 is TGTGCCAGCTCACCACCGGCGGGCTCGTACGCTGAAGCTTTCTTT.